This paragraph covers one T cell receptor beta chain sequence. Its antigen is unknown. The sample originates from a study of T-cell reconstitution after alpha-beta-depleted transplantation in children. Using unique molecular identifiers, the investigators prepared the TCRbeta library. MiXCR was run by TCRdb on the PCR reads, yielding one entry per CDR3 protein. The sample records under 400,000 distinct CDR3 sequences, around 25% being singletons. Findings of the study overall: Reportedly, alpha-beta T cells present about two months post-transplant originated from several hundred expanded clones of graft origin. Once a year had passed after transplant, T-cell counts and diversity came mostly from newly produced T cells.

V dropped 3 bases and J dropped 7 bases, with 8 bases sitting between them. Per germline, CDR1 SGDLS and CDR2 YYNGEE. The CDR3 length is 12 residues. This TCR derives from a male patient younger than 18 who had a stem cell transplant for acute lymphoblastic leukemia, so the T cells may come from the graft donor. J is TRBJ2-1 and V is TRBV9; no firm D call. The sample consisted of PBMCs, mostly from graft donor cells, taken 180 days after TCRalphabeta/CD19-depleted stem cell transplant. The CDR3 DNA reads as TGTGCCAGCAGCGAGGAGCTAAATGAGCAGTTCTTC. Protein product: CASSEELNEQFF. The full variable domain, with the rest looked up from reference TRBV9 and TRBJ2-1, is DSGVTQTPKHLITATGQRVTLRCSPRSGDLSVYWYQQSLDQGLQFLIQYYNGEERAKGNILERFSAQQFPDLHSELNLSSLELGDSALYFCASSEELNEQFFGPGTRLTVL.